This T cell receptor (beta chain) was identified during a study of blood T cell repertoires in COVID-19. Study in general: Acute-phase and convalescent COVID-19 samples originated in the United States, Italy and Spain. T cells, B-cell-depleted T cells, or PBMCs provided the cDNA or gDNA that served as material.

Followed longitudinally, the Seattle patients had been enrolled during active infection. The CDR3 contains 14 residues. Trimming left V 0 bases short and J 4 bases short, with 9 bases between. Germline V gene sequence: CDR1 MNHEY, CDR2 SVGAGI. Per the original methods: For nucleated cells, counts were estimated from reference gene primer amplification. The data were produced by immunoSEQ multiplex PCR, yet TCRdb's version contains in-frame clones alone and is incomplete. That table furnishes V, J and clone size, whereas the DNA furnished D and trimming. Among 440,000 or so clones, approximately 90% were seen once, and the ten largest hold approximately 1.5%.

Sequencing was done on a sample of peripheral blood. This chain links TRBV6-5 with TRBJ1-2; D gene uncertain. This clonotype was sampled from a woman in her 40s with COVID-19, enrolled during active disease. The CDR3 nucleotides read TGTGCCAGCAGTTACTCGGAGGTCGGCTATGGCTACACCTTC. Amino acids: CASSYSEVGYGYTF.